The clone carrying this T cell receptor (beta chain) was seen many times. The antigen is not known. This specimen belongs to a study of T-cell reconstitution after alpha-beta-depleted transplantation in children. Study findings and constraints: Diversity and T-cell counts at one year after transplant derived mostly from new T cells.

Unique molecular identifiers featured in how the TCRbeta library was prepared. One entry per CDR3 protein results from TCRdb running MiXCR on the PCR reads. The data contain 400,000 to 450,000 distinct CDR3 sequences, 43% of them singletons. The CDR3 extends over 19 amino acids. The junction had 8 bases not matched to a gene; V was cut back by 4 bases and J by 0 bases. Germline V gene lookup returns CDR1 MGHRA and CDR2 YSYEKL. V and J are TRBV4-1 and TRBJ2-2, with 13 bases fitting TRBD2. This sequence was found in a girl aged 2-10 years with aplastic anemia, due to receive a stem cell transplant. The sequences come from PBMCs, collected before TCRalphabeta/CD19-depleted stem cell transplant. The CDR3 coding sequence is TGCGCCAGCAGCCCCTACCTGGGACTAGCGGGACCGAACACCGGGGAGCTGTTTTTT. Its translation: CASSPYLGLAGPNTGELFF.